A selection of T cell receptor beta chains follows, all from one sample in a study of T cell clones after liver transplantation. Profiled with immunoSEQ multiplex PCR; TCRdb holds only in-frame clones, not every one. The sample has roughly 70,000 clones, 75% to 85% seen once. Sequenced material: CD4+ T cells from blood, taken before liver transplant. The receptors derive from a human donor who received a liver transplant. CDR3s include the opening cysteine and the closing phenylalanine or tryptophan. The D gene is left open where the match is weak. Clone size is stated in some rows and not others, as once, few, many or a class when expanded.

>TRBV19|TRBJ1-5|TRBD1|-
CASSIRDRFNSNQPQHF
TGTGCCAGTAGTATCCGGGACAGGTTTAATAGCAATCAGCCCCAGCATTTT
>TRBV11-2|TRBJ2-2|TRBD1|-
CASSLGQGLTGELFF
TGTGCCAGCAGCTTAGGACAGGGTCTCACCGGGGAGCTGTTTTTT
>TRBV7-9|TRBJ1-1|-|once
CASNIVWGDEQNTEAFF
TGTGCCAGCAACATTGTTTGGGGAGATGAACAGAACACTGAAGCTTTCTTT
>TRBV9|TRBJ2-1|TRBD2|once
CASSPPGLAGHYNEQFF
TGTGCCAGCAGCCCACCGGGACTAGCGGGCCATTACAATGAGCAGTTCTTC
>TRBV28|TRBJ1-2|-|-
CASSPPTNYGYTF
TGTGCCAGCAGTCCGCCGACAAACTATGGCTACACCTTC
>TRBV19|TRBJ2-7|TRBD2|-
CASGQRERTYEQYF
TGTGCCAGTGGACAGCGGGAGCGGACCTACGAGCAGTACTTC
>TRBV19|TRBJ1-5|-|-
CASTESLGHQPQHF
TGTGCCAGTACCGAATCCCTGGGCCATCAGCCCCAGCATTTT
>TRBV28|TRBJ1-2|TRBD1|few
CASSQIGTGRGYTF
TGTGCCAGCAGTCAAATCGGGACAGGGAGGGGCTACACCTTC
>TRBV5-1|TRBJ2-1|TRBD2|-
CASSGGAGGPSYNEQFF
TGCGCCAGCAGCGGTGGGGCGGGAGGGCCCTCCTACAATGAGCAGTTCTTC
>TRBV6-1|TRBJ1-3|-|-
CASSEVGVTSGNTIYF
TGTGCCAGCAGTGAAGTCGGGGTAACCTCTGGAAACACCATATATTTT
>TRBV2|TRBJ2-1|-|-
CASTGRRYEQFF
TGTGCCAGCACGGGCAGGAGGTATGAGCAGTTCTTC
>TRBV10-1|TRBJ1-1|-|once
CASSESLGTEAFF
TGCGCCAGCAGTGAGTCACTCGGCACTGAAGCTTTCTTT
>TRBV5-1|TRBJ2-5|TRBD2|-
CASSTTAGGETQYF
TGCGCCAGCAGCACTACAGCGGGAGGAGAGACCCAGTACTTC
>TRBV28|TRBJ2-1|-|-
CASSHGTSSSYNEQFF
TGTGCCAGCAGTCACGGGACTTCGAGCTCCTACAATGAGCAGTTCTTC
>TRBV19|TRBJ2-3|TRBD1|-
CASRGLRDRASDTQYF
TGTGCCAGTAGGGGCCTCCGGGACAGGGCATCAGATACGCAGTATTTT
>TRBV7-9|TRBJ2-1|-|few
CASSQTGAWGEQFF
TGTGCCAGCAGCCAGACCGGGGCCTGGGGTGAGCAGTTCTTC
>TRBV18|TRBJ1-2|-|-
CASSPDHRKPYGYTF
TGTGCCAGCTCACCAGATCACAGGAAACCCTATGGCTACACCTTC
>TRBV19|TRBJ2-3|TRBD2|-
CASTRGLAGGRSTDTQYF
TGTGCCAGCACTCGTGGGCTAGCGGGAGGGAGGTCCACAGATACGCAGTATTTT
>TRBV11-2|TRBJ2-7|-|-
CASSLENTHFYEQYF
TGTGCCAGCAGCTTAGAAAATACCCATTTCTACGAGCAGTACTTC
>TRBV28|TRBJ1-3|-|-
CASRPTVAGNTIYF
TGTGCCAGCCGTCCGACGGTAGCTGGAAACACCATATATTTT
>TRBV5-1|TRBJ2-5|TRBD2|-
CASSLAVAGGQETQYF
TGCGCCAGCAGCTTGGCAGTAGCGGGAGGCCAAGAGACCCAGTACTTC
>TRBV6-1|TRBJ2-7|TRBD2|-
CASSAVRDYPQYF
TGTGCCAGCAGTGCAGTCCGGGACTATCCCCAGTACTTC
>TRBV6-6|TRBJ2-1|-|-
CASSLSYNEQFF
TGTGCCAGCAGCCTCAGCTACAATGAGCAGTTCTTC
>TRBV5-4|TRBJ2-1|-|-
CASSLGGNEQFF
TGTGCCAGCAGCTTAGGCGGAAATGAGCAGTTCTTC
>TRBV7-2|TRBJ2-7|TRBD2|-
CASSQRPGTIYEQYF
TGTGCCAGCAGCCAACGCCCTGGGACTATCTACGAGCAGTACTTC
>TRBV5-6|TRBJ2-2|-|-
CASSPGPRGTGELFF
TGTGCCAGCAGCCCCGGCCCTCGCGGAACCGGGGAGCTGTTTTTT